A selection of T cell receptor beta chains follows, all from one sample in a study of blood T cell repertoires in COVID-19. Only in-frame clones appear in the TCRdb table, and some are missing; sequencing was by immunoSEQ multiplex PCR. Here the sample spans some 120,000 clones, around 89% being singletons. The sample taken for sequencing was peripheral blood. The receptors here all came from a man aged 45-65 years with acute or convalescent COVID-19. Each CDR3 is given with its conserved first and last residue. A D gene is named only where the DNA matches it firmly. Clone sizes are given selectively: once, few, many, or a class where the clone is expanded.

d_gene: TRBD1
abundance: .
v_gene: TRBV28
j_gene: TRBJ1-5
CDR3nt: TGTGCCAGCAGGCGGACAGGGGCGAGCAATCAGCCCCAGCATTTT
CDR3aa: CASRRTGASNQPQHF

d_gene: .
abundance: .
v_gene: TRBV25-1
j_gene: TRBJ2-5
CDR3nt: TGTGCCAGCAGCTTCTCGAAGGACTACAACCAAGAGACCCAGTACTTC
CDR3aa: CASSFSKDYNQETQYF

d_gene: .
abundance: .
v_gene: TRBV7-2
j_gene: TRBJ1-1
CDR3nt: TGTGCCAGCAGCCCCGGTGGGCCCCGAAGAGCTTTCTTT
CDR3aa: CASSPGGPRRAFF

d_gene: .
abundance: .
v_gene: TRBV6-5
j_gene: TRBJ1-4
CDR3nt: TGTGCCAGCAGTTACTCGCTTGGGCAGGGAGGAGAAAAACTGTTTTTT
CDR3aa: CASSYSLGQGGEKLFF

d_gene: TRBD1
abundance: once
v_gene: TRBV7-2
j_gene: TRBJ2-1
CDR3nt: TGTGCCAGCAGCTACCGGACAGGGGCCTACAATGAGCAGTTCTTC
CDR3aa: CASSYRTGAYNEQFF

d_gene: TRBD1
abundance: .
v_gene: TRBV6-5
j_gene: TRBJ2-2
CDR3nt: TGTGCCAGCAGCAAGTGGACAGGGGGCACCGGGGAGCTGTTTTTT
CDR3aa: CASSKWTGGTGELFF

d_gene: TRBD1
abundance: .
v_gene: TRBV6-4
j_gene: TRBJ2-2
CDR3nt: TGTGCCAGCAGTGACGGGACAGGGGGCACCGGGGAGCTGTTTTTT
CDR3aa: CASSDGTGGTGELFF

d_gene: .
abundance: .
v_gene: TRBV19
j_gene: TRBJ2-7
CDR3nt: TGTGCCAGTAGTCCCGGGAGCGGGCCCTCCTACGAGCAGTACTTC
CDR3aa: CASSPGSGPSYEQYF

d_gene: TRBD1
abundance: .
v_gene: TRBV5-6
j_gene: TRBJ2-3
CDR3nt: TGTGCCAGCAGCCCGGCTGGGACAGATCTAGATACGCAGTATTTT
CDR3aa: CASSPAGTDLDTQYF

d_gene: .
abundance: .
v_gene: TRBV3-1/TRBV3-2
j_gene: TRBJ2-7
CDR3nt: TGTGCCAGCAGCCCGGGACTGCCCTACGAGCAGTACTTC
CDR3aa: CASSPGLPYEQYF

d_gene: TRBD1
abundance: once
v_gene: TRBV6-2/TRBV6-3
j_gene: TRBJ2-1
CDR3nt: TGTGCCAGCAGTCCCGGGACAGGGTCTCTACAGGGGGGGTTCTTC
CDR3aa: CASSPGTGSLQGGFF

d_gene: .
abundance: .
v_gene: TRBV11-3
j_gene: TRBJ1-3
CDR3nt: TGTGCCAGCAGCCTGGGGGGGCTATTTGCGCGGTTCTCTGGAAACACCATATATTTT
CDR3aa: CASSLGGLFARFSGNTIYF

d_gene: .
abundance: .
v_gene: TRBV7-2
j_gene: TRBJ1-6
CDR3nt: TGTGCCAGCAGCTATGTGGGGAGCTCCTATAATTCACCCCTCCACTTT
CDR3aa: CASSYVGSSYNSPLHF

d_gene: TRBD2
abundance: .
v_gene: TRBV18
j_gene: TRBJ2-7
CDR3nt: TGTGCCAGCTCACCACCTCCGGGGGGGGGCGAGCAGTACTTC
CDR3aa: CASSPPPGGGEQYF

d_gene: .
abundance: .
v_gene: TRBV6-2/TRBV6-3
j_gene: TRBJ1-1
CDR3nt: TGTGCCAGCAGTTACTTTGGTCAGGGGAACACTGAAGCTTTCTTT
CDR3aa: CASSYFGQGNTEAFF

d_gene: .
abundance: .
v_gene: TRBV18
j_gene: TRBJ1-1
CDR3nt: TGTGCCAGCGCCCATATGGGGGCAATACGCGAAGCTTTCTTT
CDR3aa: CASAHMGAIREAFF